Given below is one TCR beta chain in context. One end of the junction varies from germline; a read error may be responsible. From approximately 500 ng total RNA, TCR beta cDNA was generated with a primer in the constant region. Modified slightly, ARM-PCR produced TCR beta libraries over three nested multiplex PCR rounds. TRBV1-TRBV30 forward and Cbeta reverse primers drove the first two approximately 10-cycle rounds. TCRdb reanalysed the multiplex PCR reads using MiXCR and keeps one entry per CDR3 protein. The table has 250,000 to 400,000 distinct CDR3 sequences, less than 75% seen once. In addition to blood RNA drawn from unsorted whole blood, germline DNA was extracted. The researchers drew 3 to 5 milliliters of peripheral blood before surgery. CDR1 and CDR2 (germline): SGHAT, FQNNGV. This CDR3 is 14 amino acids long. This entry is derived from a study of tumor-infiltrating lymphocytes in primary liver carcinoma. Whole-study context: All patients had surgically resected primary liver carcinoma. Sample yields of productive TCRbeta reads, ranging from roughly 3.5 to 8 million, were similar across tissue types.

This receptor was identified in a man aged 40-49 years with primary liver carcinoma and hepatitis B virus infection. The rearrangement uses TRBV11-2 and TRBJ2-5; weak D call: TRBD2 (5 bases). Sequencing was done on a sample of peripheral blood. The CDR3, as DNA: TGTGCCAGCAGCAGGACTTGCGCACAAGAGACTCAGTACTTC. This sequence encodes CASSRTCAQETQYF.